By share, the clone carrying this TCR beta chain counts as medium-sized. As yet, its antigen is unknown. These data originate in a study of type 1 regulatory T cells. Overall study: T-allo10 is an in vitro-generated, Tr1-enriched CD4 T cell product specific for alloantigen.

With 1 base clipped from V and 5 bases from J, the junction kept 6 bases outside the gene matches. The germline gives CDR1 DFQATT, CDR2 SNEGSKA (reference sequence). The CDR3 runs to 14 residues. TCRdb re-analysed the reads in MiXCR, keeping a single row per CDR3 protein. The table records under 3,500 distinct CDR3 sequences, 7% to 10% of them present only once. Sequencing input: cultured T cells, either the whole culture or a sorted T cell fraction (not recorded which). The chain carries TRBV20-1 and TRBJ2-7; 9 bases align to TRBD2. This TCR derives from a human donor in good health. As DNA, the CDR3 is TGCAGTGCTAGAGTGCGGGAGGGAATCCACGAGCAGTACTTC. It yields the protein CSARVREGIHEQYF.